This T cell receptor beta chain is drawn from a study of PD-L1 blockade in urothelial cancer. Study-level information: The analyses of blood took place 3 weeks (second dose) and 6 weeks after treatment start.

Time point meaning: pretreatment peripheral blood. The CDR3 contains 15 residues. CDR1 is KGHSH, CDR2 LQKENI, per germline. Trimming at V came to 0 bases and at J to 0 bases, leaving 2 bases not matched to a gene. Synthetic TCR analog templates were spiked into all PCRs individually. The data were produced by immunoSEQ multiplex PCR, yet TCRdb's version contains in-frame clones alone and is incomplete. The data hold fewer than 60,000 clones, with roughly 87% observed a single time. The receptor was derived from a man between 65 and 85 years old with urothelial cancer. The sequenced sample was PBMCs, obtained around atezolizumab (anti-PD-L1) treatment. V is TRBV18 and J is TRBJ2-7; 7 bases map to TRBD1. The CDR3 loop is CASSPPGTVSYEQYF. As DNA, the CDR3 is TGTGCCAGCTCACCACCAGGGACAGTCTCCTACGAGCAGTACTTC.